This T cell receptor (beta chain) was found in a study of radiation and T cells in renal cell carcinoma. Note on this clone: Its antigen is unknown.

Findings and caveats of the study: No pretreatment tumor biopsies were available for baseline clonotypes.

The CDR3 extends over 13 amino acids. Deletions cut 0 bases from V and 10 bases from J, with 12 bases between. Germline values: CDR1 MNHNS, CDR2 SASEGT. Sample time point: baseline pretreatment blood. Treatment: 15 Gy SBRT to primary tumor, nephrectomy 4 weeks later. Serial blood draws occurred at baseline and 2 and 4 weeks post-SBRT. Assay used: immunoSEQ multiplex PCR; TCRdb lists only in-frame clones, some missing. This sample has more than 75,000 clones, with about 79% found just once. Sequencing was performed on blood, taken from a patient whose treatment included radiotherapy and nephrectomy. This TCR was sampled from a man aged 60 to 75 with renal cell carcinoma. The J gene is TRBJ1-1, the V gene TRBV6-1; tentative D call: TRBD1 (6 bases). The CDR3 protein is CASSEAGGVRAFF. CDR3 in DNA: TGTGCCAGCAGTGAAGCGGGGGGCGTTCGAGCTTTCTTT.